These 28 T cell receptor beta chains came from one sample sequenced in a study of blood T cell repertoires in COVID-19. Measured with immunoSEQ multiplex PCR; TCRdb has only the in-frame clones, and not every one. The table lists about 440,000 clones, 70% to 90% of them singletons. The sample consisted of PBMCs or T cells enriched from blood (not recorded which). The receptors here all came from a woman in her late teens or twenties with acute COVID-19.

This sequence joins TRBV6-5 and TRBJ2-7; 10 bases match TRBD1. Germline V gene sequence: CDR1 MNHEY, CDR2 SVGAGI. The V and J ends lost 0 bases and 5 bases, in that order; junction bases with no gene match: 4. The CDR3 sequence is 15 residues long. CDR3 region: CASSYSRDRGHEQYF. In nucleotides, the CDR3 is TGTGCCAGCAGTTACTCTCGGGACAGGGGACACGAGCAGTACTTC.

Notes on this clone: A junction end diverges from the germline sequence, so it may reflect a read error. The CDR3 protein is CASSLAQGGETQYF. In DNA form, the CDR3 reads TGTGCTAGCAGCTTAGCGCAGGGTGGTGAGACCCAGTACTTC. The chain couples TRBV7-7 to TRBJ2-5, with D tentatively TRBD1 or TRBD2 (5 bases each). Germline V gene lookup returns CDR1 SSHAT and CDR2 FNYEAQ (reference sequence). This CDR3 spans 14 amino acids.

The count of this clone is one. This chain connects TRBV6-5 to TRBJ1-5, with a tentative D call TRBD1 (5 bases). The CDR3 covers 13 residues. The V gene's germline CDR1 is MNHEY and CDR2 SVGAGI. V shed 5 bases and J shed 4 bases, with 9 bases lying between them. The CDR3 coding sequence is TGTGCCAGCAGTACAGACAGAAATCAGCCCCAGCATTTT. Its protein is CASSTDRNQPQHF.

The chain joins TRBV6-5 to TRBJ2-1; D gene ambiguous. This CDR3 spans 11 amino acids. Trimming shortened V by 7 bases and J by 7 bases, and 8 bases separated the two germline ends. Germline values: CDR1 MNHEY, CDR2 SVGAGI. The CDR3 sequence is CASMAENEQFF. In DNA form, the CDR3 reads TGTGCCAGCATGGCGGAAAATGAGCAGTTCTTC.

V gene TRBV7-9 combines with J gene TRBJ2-1; 10 bases map to TRBD2. The J segment lost 5 bases and the V segment lost 6 bases, leaving 4 bases of the junction unmatched. CDR1 SEHNR and CDR2 FQNEAQ come from the germline V gene (reference sequence). The CDR3 totals 14 residues. Written as DNA, the CDR3 is TGTGCCAGCAGTCGCGGACTAGCGGACAATGAGCAGTTCTTC. Translating it yields CASSRGLADNEQFF.

This sequence joins TRBV7-9 and TRBJ1-2, with a possible D match to TRBD1 (5 bases). V lost 1 base and J lost 7, with 10 bases in between. The CDR3 is made up of 13 amino acids. Germline CDR1 and CDR2: SEHNR and FQNEAQ (reference sequence). Here the CDR3 DNA reads TGTGCCAGCAGCTTAGTTCAGGGTGGTGGCTACACCTTC. It encodes CASSLVQGGGYTF. Supplemented by reference TRBV7-9 and TRBJ1-2, the full variable domain reads DTGVSQNPRHKITKRGQNVTFRCDPISEHNRLYWYRQTLGQGPEFLTYFQNEAQLEKSRLLSDRFSAERPKGSFSTLEIQRTEQGDSAMYLCASSLVQGGGYTFGSGTRLTVV.

The V call is TRBV7-2, the J call TRBJ2-7; D unresolved. CDR1 is SGHTA, CDR2 FQGNSA, per germline. V lost 2 bases and J 3 bases, leaving 11 bases between the germline ends. The CDR3 covers 14 residues. Here the CDR3 DNA reads TGTGCCAGCAGCTTATTGGGCCGAAGCTACGAGCAGTACTTC. It yields the protein CASSLLGRSYEQYF.

This sequence joins TRBV7-9 and TRBJ1-1, with D possibly matching TRBD1 (5 bases). The CDR3 is made up of 16 amino acids. The V end was cut by 3 bases, the J end by 5 bases, with 19 bases between. Germline assignment: CDR1 SEHNR and CDR2 FQNEAQ (reference sequence). The CDR3 DNA is TGTGCCAGCAGCTTGGGGGGGACTAGAGGTAATACTGAAGCTTTCTTT. This gives the protein CASSLGGTRGNTEAFF.

The chain is built from TRBV10-1 and TRBJ1-4; 10 bases align to TRBD1. With V trimmed by 3 bases and J by 5 bases, 3 bases remained unmatched. CDR3 length: 15 amino acids. The V gene's germline CDR1 is WNHNN and CDR2 SYGVQD (reference sequence). Here the CDR3 reads CASSDPGQGNEKLFF. In DNA, the CDR3 is TGCGCCAGCAGTGATCCGGGACAGGGGAATGAAAAACTGTTTTTT.

This clone was detected a few times. The rearrangement joins TRBV11-2 to TRBJ2-7; perhaps TRBD1 as D (5 bases). The CDR3 contains 14 residues. Per the germline V gene, CDR1 is SGHAT and CDR2 is FQNNGV. Trimming pared 6 bases from V and 4 bases from J, leaving 16 bases between. DNA for the CDR3: TGTGCCAGCAGGCCAGGGTCGATCGGGTACGAGCAGTACTTC. It encodes CASRPGSIGYEQYF. Complete variable domain (other parts from reference TRBV11-2 and TRBJ2-7): EAGVAQSPRYKIIEKRQSVAFWCNPISGHATLYWYQQILGQGPKLLIQFQNNGVVDDSQLPKDRFSAERLKGVDSTLKIQPAKLEDSAVYLCASRPGSIGYEQYFGPGTRLTVT.

The rearrangement joins TRBV21-1 to TRBJ2-1; TRBD2, the table's D call, lacks a check against the DNA. TRBV21-1 is deemed a pseudogene. The CDR3 runs 17 residues. The CDR3 DNA follows: TGTGCCAGCAGCAAAGGGCTAGCGGTCGACTCCTACAATGAGCAGTTCTTC. Amino acid sequence: CASSKGLAVDSYNEQFF.

The gene calls are TRBV9 and TRBJ2-1; possible D gene TRBD2, 6 bases. Per the germline V gene, CDR1 is SGDLS and CDR2 is YYNGEE. This CDR3 has 16 residues. Trimming took 0 bases from V and 2 from J, leaving 12 bases between them. CDR3 bases: TGTGCCAGCAGCGTAGGGGTAGCGGCAACCTACAATGAGCAGTTCTTC. It codes for CASSVGVAATYNEQFF.

This sequence joins TRBV4-3 and TRBJ1-6; D is unclear. CDR3 size: 14 residues. Germline lookup yields CDR1 LGHNA and CDR2 YSLEER. Trimming removed 5 bases from V and 9 bases from J, with 14 bases in between. DNA of the CDR3: TGCGCCAGCAGCGGAGGAGACTCCGGTTCACCCCTCCACTTT. The encoded protein is CASSGGDSGSPLHF.

J is TRBJ2-5 and V is TRBV6-5; a weak D match, TRBD2 (5 bases). V was shortened by 3 bases and J by 3 bases, with 8 bases between the two germline ends. Germline CDR1 reads MNHEY; CDR2 reads SVGAGI. CDR3 length: 13 residues. In nucleotides, the CDR3 is TGTGCCAGCAGTTATAGAGCGGAAGAGACCCAGTACTTC. Protein sequence: CASSYRAEETQYF.

The rearrangement links TRBV9 to TRBJ1-5, with D maybe TRBD1 (6 bases). Trimming stripped 3 bases from V and 3 bases from J, with 10 bases between. This CDR3 spans 14 amino acids. Germline lookup yields CDR1 SGDLS and CDR2 YYNGEE. The CDR3 reads CASSARDNNQPQHF. The CDR3 DNA reads TGTGCCAGCAGCGCCAGGGACAACAATCAGCCCCAGCATTTT.

V and J are TRBV5-1 and TRBJ2-1, with D hard to call. The CDR3 contains 13 residues. The germline gives CDR1 SGHRS, CDR2 YFSETQ. Trimming pared 4 bases from V and 4 bases from J, leaving 9 bases between. CDR3 loop: CASSARDYNEQFF. The CDR3 bases are TGCGCCAGCAGCGCGCGCGATTACAATGAGCAGTTCTTC.

The rearrangement uses TRBV27 and TRBJ2-3; 8 bases fit TRBD1. The germline V gene encodes CDR1 MNHEY and CDR2 SMNVEV (reference sequence). V lost 3 bases to trimming and J lost 3 bases; unmatched junction nucleotides: 2. The CDR3 loop spans 14 amino acids. The CDR3 sequence: CASSFGQGTDTQYF. CDR3 nucleotides: TGTGCCAGCAGTTTCGGACAGGGAACAGATACGCAGTATTTT.

The genes are TRBV6-1 and TRBJ1-5; D possibly corresponds to TRBD1 (6 bases). The CDR3 is 15 amino acids. Germline CDR1 is MNHNS and CDR2 is SASEGT. Trimming removed 2 bases at V and 4 bases at J, with 12 bases between. The DNA for the CDR3 is TGTGCCAGCAGTGAACGGTCCGGACAGAATCAGCCCCAGCATTTT. Translating gives CASSERSGQNQPQHF.

Notes on this clone: A much more abundant neighbour one base away suggests this may be a read error. The chain couples TRBV3-1 (or the pseudogene TRBV3-2) to TRBJ1-5, with D uncertain. Trimming took off 5 bases at V and 0 bases at J, with 5 bases between the two ends. Germline CDR1 and CDR2: LGHDT and YNNKEL (reference sequence). The CDR3 contains 13 residues. CDR3 nucleotide sequence: TGTGCCAGCAGCTCTTATAGCAATCAGCCCCAGCATTTT. Translated, it gives CASSSYSNQPQHF.

This clone has just a few counts. The identical CDR3 is also encoded by other nucleotide sequences in the sample. The chain is built from TRBV3-1 (or the pseudogene TRBV3-2) and TRBJ2-7, with D uncertain. Trimming cost V 2 bases and J 3 bases, with 5 bases left between them. Germline V gives CDR1 LGHDT, CDR2 YNNKEL (reference sequence). The CDR3 loop spans 12 amino acids. As DNA, the CDR3 is TGTGCCAGCAGCCAAAGGAGCTACGAGCAGTACTTC. Its translation: CASSQRSYEQYF.

The chain joins TRBV11-2 to TRBJ2-5, with 8 bases matching TRBD1. The V gene end was trimmed by 3 bases and the J gene end by 1 base; junction bases not matched to a gene: 4. Germline V lookup: CDR1 SGHAT, CDR2 FQNNGV. The CDR3 is made up of 15 amino acids. The CDR3 loop reads CASSFVTGGQETQYF. The DNA for the CDR3 is TGTGCCAGCAGCTTTGTCACAGGGGGCCAAGAGACCCAGTACTTC.

The chain has TRBV29-1 and TRBJ2-1, with 8 bases fitting TRBD1. Trimming at V came to 5 bases and at J to 9 bases, leaving 12 bases not matched to a gene. Germline CDR1 is SQVTM and CDR2 is ANQGSEA. CDR3 length equals 14 residues. Here the CDR3 DNA reads TGCAGCGTTCGTGGACAGGGCGGTCACTTTGAGCAGTTCTTC. Protein: CSVRGQGGHFEQFF.

This chain connects TRBV7-9 to TRBJ1-1, with TRBD1 as a possible D gene (6 bases). The CDR3 is 16 residues long. The V and J ends lost 1 base and 3 bases respectively, with 15 bases between them. Germline V lookup: CDR1 SEHNR, CDR2 FQNEAQ (reference sequence). The CDR3 is CASSLGDRFLDTEAFF. The CDR3 coding sequence is TGTGCCAGCAGCTTAGGAGACAGGTTCTTGGACACTGAAGCTTTCTTT.

This chain uses TRBV29-1 with TRBJ2-6, with no clear D. Germline lookup yields CDR1 SQVTM and CDR2 ANQGSEA. CDR3 length: 14 residues. The V end was cut by 4 bases, the J end by 0 bases, with 7 bases between. This CDR3 reads CSVVGDSGANVLTF. DNA for the CDR3: TGCAGCGTTGTCGGAGACTCTGGGGCCAACGTCCTGACTTTC. Variable domain in full (rest from reference TRBV29-1 and TRBJ2-6): SAVISQKPSRDICQRGTSLTIQCQVDSQVTMMFWYRQQPGQSLTLIATANQGSEATYESGFVIDKFPISRPNLTFSTLTVSNMSPEDSSIYLCSVVGDSGANVLTFGAGSRLTVL.

The chain carries TRBV24-1 and TRBJ1-1, with 7 bases aligning to TRBD1. Unmatched junction bases numbered 9, after V lost 11 bases and J lost 4 bases. The CDR3 spans 13 residues. Germline values: CDR1 KGHDR, CDR2 SFDVKD. The CDR3 nucleotides read TGTGCCAGCCCTACAGGGGTGACCACTGAAGCTTTCTTT. Protein: CASPTGVTTEAFF.

The rearrangement uses TRBV9 and TRBJ2-3; 8 bases line up with TRBD2. CDR1 and CDR2 (germline): SGDLS, YYNGEE. This CDR3 contains 16 residues. The V gene end was trimmed by 0 bases and the J gene end by 2 bases; junction bases not matched to a gene: 5. The CDR3 sequence is CASSVDGSGVTDTQYF. The CDR3 DNA is TGTGCCAGCAGCGTAGATGGTAGCGGGGTCACAGATACGCAGTATTTT.

V usage is TRBV20-1 and J usage is TRBJ1-1; D uncertain. The CDR3 covers 15 residues. CDR1 DFQATT and CDR2 SNEGSKA come from the germline V gene (reference sequence). Trimming removed 3 bases at V and 2 bases at J, with 16 bases between. CDR3 nucleotide sequence: TGCAGTGCTAGTGCCCAATGGGCAGGCAACACTGAAGCTTTCTTT. Protein product: CSASAQWAGNTEAFF.

As regards this clone: A junction boundary mismatches the germline segment, possibly from a read error. The chain has TRBV6-5 and TRBJ1-1; D perhaps matches TRBD1 (6 bases). From germline, CDR1 is MNHEY and CDR2 SVGAGI. CDR3 length: 13 residues. In nucleotides, the CDR3 is TGTGCCAGCACTCGTCAGGGGAACCCTGAAGCTTTCTTT. Its protein is CASTRQGNPEAFF.